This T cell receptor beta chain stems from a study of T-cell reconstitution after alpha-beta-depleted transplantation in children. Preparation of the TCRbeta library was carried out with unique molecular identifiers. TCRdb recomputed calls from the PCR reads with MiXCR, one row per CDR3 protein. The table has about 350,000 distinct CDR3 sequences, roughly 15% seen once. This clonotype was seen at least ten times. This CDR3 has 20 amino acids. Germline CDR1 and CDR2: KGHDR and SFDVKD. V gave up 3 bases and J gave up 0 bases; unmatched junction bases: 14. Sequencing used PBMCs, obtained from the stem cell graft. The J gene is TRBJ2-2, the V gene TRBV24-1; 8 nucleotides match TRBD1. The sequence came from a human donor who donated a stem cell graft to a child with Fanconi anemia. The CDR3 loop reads CATSDPSLDRDLANTGELFF. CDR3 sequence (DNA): TGTGCCACCAGTGATCCGTCATTGGACAGGGACCTCGCGAACACCGGGGAGCTGTTTTTT.